Shown below are 31 T cell receptor beta chains from a single sample sequenced in a study of blood T cell repertoires in COVID-19. The protocol was immunoSEQ multiplex PCR, while the TCRdb copy is restricted to in-frame clones and leaves out a portion. The table includes about 190,000 clones, around 84% detected once. The sample consisted of peripheral blood. These receptors came from a man younger than 45 with active or convalescent COVID-19.

Comment on this clone: The same CDR3 arises from other DNA sequences in this sample as well. The J gene is TRBJ1-1, the V gene TRBV28; D gene ambiguous. The length of the CDR3 is 13 residues. Trimming removed 5 bases from V and 0 bases from J, with 7 bases in between. Germline values: CDR1 MDHEN, CDR2 SYDVKM. The CDR3 protein is CASSPHLNTEAFF. Written as DNA, the CDR3 is TGTGCCAGCAGTCCACATTTGAACACTGAAGCTTTCTTT.

V gene TRBV6-5 combines with J gene TRBJ2-7, with D possibly matching TRBD2 (7 bases). Trimming took 6 bases from V and 4 from J, leaving 13 bases between them. Germline CDR1 is MNHEY and CDR2 is SVGAGI. The CDR3 runs 13 residues. The CDR3 sequence: CASSIRGGYEQYV. In DNA, the CDR3 is TGTGCCAGCAGCATAAGGGGGGGGTACGAGCAGTACGTC.

The J gene is TRBJ2-5, the V gene TRBV10-3; D is undetermined. V lost 2 bases to trimming and J lost 3 bases, with 7 bases between them. From germline, CDR1 is ENHRY and CDR2 SYGVKD. CDR3 length equals 13 residues. The CDR3 loop is CAISETQEETQYF. The CDR3 DNA follows: TGTGCCATCAGTGAGACCCAGGAAGAGACCCAGTACTTC.

To note about this clone: This sample also contains other DNA sequences that code for the same CDR3. The V and J genes are TRBV18 and TRBJ1-1, with D perhaps matching TRBD1 (5 bases). V lost 3 bases, J lost 3 bases, and 8 bases lay in between. The CDR3 runs 13 residues. Germline loops: CDR1 KGHSH, CDR2 LQKENI. This CDR3 is CASSPGGDTEAFF. In nucleotides, the CDR3 is TGTGCCAGCTCACCCGGGGGAGACACTGAAGCTTTCTTT.

The chain uses TRBV4-1 and TRBJ2-1; D perhaps matches TRBD2 (5 bases). The V gene lost 3 bases and the J gene lost 6 bases, with 9 bases spanning the gap. Germline V gives CDR1 MGHRA, CDR2 YSYEKL. The CDR3 has 13 amino acids. The CDR3 bases are TGCGCCAGCAGCCATACGGGATCCAATGAGCAGTTCTTC. This gives the protein CASSHTGSNEQFF.

The rearrangement joins TRBV28 to TRBJ1-5; D is perhaps TRBD1 (5 bases). Germline values: CDR1 MDHEN, CDR2 SYDVKM. The V end was cut by 4 bases, the J end by 1 base, with 14 bases between. This CDR3 region has 16 residues. CDR3: CASSSQIQGSNQPQHF. For the CDR3, the DNA is TGTGCCAGCAGTTCGCAAATTCAGGGAAGCAATCAGCCCCAGCATTTT. The full variable domain, in which reference TRBV28 and TRBJ1-5 provide the parts outside the CDR3, is DVKVTQSSRYLVKRTGEKVFLECVQDMDHENMFWYRQDPGLGLRLIYFSYDVKMKEKGDIPEGYSVSREKKERFSLILESASTNQTSMYLCASSSQIQGSNQPQHFGDGTRLSIL.

This clone has more than one count but fewer than ten. V is TRBV24-1 and J is TRBJ1-1; TRBD1 matches 10 bases. Germline V gene sequence: CDR1 KGHDR, CDR2 SFDVKD. After removal of 8 bases from V and 4 bases from J, the junction contained 3 bases not matched to a gene. The CDR3 runs to 13 residues. CDR3 sequence: CATKGTGVTEAFF. The CDR3 bases are TGTGCCACCAAGGGGACAGGGGTCACTGAAGCTTTCTTT.

The chain has TRBV12-3 or TRBV12-4 and TRBJ2-7; perhaps TRBD2 as D (6 bases). Trimming took off 3 bases at V and 4 bases at J, with 7 bases between the two ends. The CDR3 covers 12 residues. In nucleotides, the CDR3 is TGTGCCAGCAGTTTCGGGGGTTACGAGCAGTACGTC. Its protein product is CASSFGGYEQYV.

V gene TRBV5-5 combines with J gene TRBJ1-5, with D perhaps matching TRBD1 (6 bases). CDR3 size: 13 residues. Per the germline V gene, CDR1 is SGHKS and CDR2 is YYEKEE (reference sequence). V gave up 4 bases and J gave up 7 bases, with 12 bases separating them. The CDR3 sequence: CASSLTGNQPQHF. The CDR3 DNA follows: TGTGCCAGCAGCCTCACAGGGAACCAGCCCCAGCATTTT.

In DNA form, the CDR3 reads TGCGCCAGCAGCTTTTCCCGGGGAGGGGACACTGAAGCTTTCTTT. It specifies CASSFSRGGDTEAFF. The J gene is TRBJ1-1, the V gene TRBV5-1; D perhaps matches TRBD1 (5 bases). Per the germline V gene, CDR1 is SGHRS and CDR2 is YFSETQ. This CDR3 is built from 15 residues. Trimming took 2 bases from V and 3 from J, leaving 14 bases between them.

This clone was detected a few times. The CDR3 DNA is TGTGCCAGCAGCGCCCCGCGATTAGCGGGCACAGATACGCAGTATTTT. The encoded protein is CASSAPRLAGTDTQYF. This sequence joins TRBV9 and TRBJ2-3, with a tentative D call TRBD2 (6 bases). Trimming left V 3 bases short and J 1 base short, with 15 bases between. Germline CDR1 SGDLS, CDR2 YYNGEE. This CDR3 is built from 16 residues.

Only one count was recorded for this clone. The chain has TRBV24-1 and TRBJ2-2, with 10 bases that match TRBD2. The germline gives CDR1 KGHDR, CDR2 SFDVKD. With 0 bases clipped from V and 6 bases from J, the junction kept 12 bases outside the gene matches. CDR3 length: 19 residues. This chain's CDR3 is CATSDLYLASGSSSGELFF. The CDR3 nucleotides are TGTGCCACCAGTGATTTGTATTTGGCTAGCGGGAGTTCATCCGGGGAGCTGTTTTTT.

A remark on this clone: Because it lacks the conserved phenylalanine or tryptophan at the end, this CDR3 is likely a read error. No DNA is shown, since the ends of the CDR3 on it are uncertain; the CDR3 is the one TCRdb lists. V and J are TRBV27 and TRBJ2-7; the table's D call, TRBD1, has no DNA check behind it. The CDR3 contains 9 residues when both ends are counted. Per germline, CDR1 MNHEY and CDR2 SMNVEV (reference sequence). This chain's CDR3 is CASTLTGGI.

The chain links TRBV19 to TRBJ2-1, with TRBD1 identical over 8 bases. Germline values: CDR1 LNHDA, CDR2 SQIVND (reference sequence). The CDR3 totals 14 residues. The V and J ends lost 2 bases and 8 bases, in that order; junction bases with no gene match: 5. CDR3: CASSIYQGADEQFF. CDR3 nucleotide sequence: TGTGCCAGTAGTATATACCAGGGGGCGGATGAGCAGTTCTTC.

In DNA, the CDR3 is TGTGCCAGCAGCTTGGATCTGACAGGGCCCTATGGCTACACCTTC. Protein product: CASSLDLTGPYGYTF. The rearrangement joins TRBV5-4 to TRBJ1-2, with 7 bases fitting TRBD1. V lost 0 bases and J lost 4; bases outside the gene matches: 6. The CDR3 consists of 15 residues. Germline V gene sequence: CDR1 SGHNT, CDR2 YYREEE (reference sequence).

The chain links TRBV13 to TRBJ1-4; 11 nucleotides align to TRBD1. Germline CDR1 is PRHDT and CDR2 is FYEKMQ (reference sequence). V shed 4 bases and J 7 bases; nucleotides not matched to a gene: 2. This CDR3 has 14 residues. CDR3 nucleotides: TGTGCCAGCAGCTCGGGACAGGGGGGTGAAAAACTGTTTTTT. Translated: CASSSGQGGEKLFF.

The gene calls are TRBV7-2 and TRBJ1-3; TRBD1 agrees at 8 bases. V gave up 5 bases and J gave up 0 bases; unmatched junction bases: 6. This CDR3 region has 16 residues. Germline values: CDR1 SGHTA, CDR2 FQGNSA. The CDR3 spells CASSVTGAGSGNTIYF. CDR3 nucleotides: TGTGCCAGCAGCGTGACAGGGGCAGGCTCTGGAAACACCATATATTTT.

The CDR3 coding sequence is TGTGCCAGCAGCTTAGATGGCCAAGAATGGGCTGGCTACACCTTC. Its translation: CASSLDGQEWAGYTF. The chain combines TRBV7-2 with TRBJ1-2; D is unclear. The V end was cut by 1 base, the J end by 7 bases, with 16 bases between. From germline, CDR1 is SGHTA and CDR2 FQGNSA. The CDR3 has 15 residues.

The chain uses TRBV4-1 and TRBJ2-2, with D possibly matching TRBD2 (6 bases). The CDR3 is made up of 16 amino acids. The germline V gene has CDR1 MGHRA and CDR2 YSYEKL. The V end was cut by 4 bases, the J end by 1 base, with 13 bases between. The CDR3 DNA is TGCGCCAGCAGCCGACCGGGACTGCTGAACACCGGGGAGCTGTTTTTT. Protein product: CASSRPGLLNTGELFF.

The gene calls are TRBV7-2 and TRBJ1-5; tentatively, D is TRBD1 (5 bases). Germline CDR1 SGHTA, CDR2 FQGNSA. V was trimmed by 5 bases and J by 6 bases, leaving 23 bases between them. The length of the CDR3 is 17 residues. CDR3 amino acids: CASSPGLLRGVFQPQHF. The CDR3, as DNA: TGTGCCAGCAGCCCCGGATTACTTAGGGGCGTATTTCAGCCCCAGCATTTT.

The chain joins TRBV18 to TRBJ1-6; 7 bases fit TRBD1. The junction had 6 bases not matched to a gene; V was cut back by 3 bases and J by 7 bases. The germline CDR1 and CDR2 sequences are KGHSH and LQKENI. The CDR3 sequence is 15 residues long. The CDR3 spells CASSPLDRWNSPLHF. The CDR3 nucleotides read TGTGCCAGCTCACCTCTGGACAGGTGGAATTCACCCCTCCACTTT. The full variable domain, its missing parts supplied by reference TRBV18 and TRBJ1-6, is NAGVMQNPRHLVRRRGQEARLRCSPMKGHSHVYWYRQLPEEGLKFMVYLQKENIIDESGMPKERFSAEFPKEGPSILRIQQVVRGDSAAYFCASSPLDRWNSPLHFGNGTRLTVT.

This clone has just one count. V usage is TRBV6-5 and J usage is TRBJ2-3; TRBD1 is a possible D gene (5 bases). This CDR3 spans 16 amino acids. Trimming stripped 2 bases from V and 2 bases from J, with 14 bases between. Germline V lookup: CDR1 MNHEY, CDR2 SVGAGI. DNA for the CDR3: TGTGCCAGCAGTTACGCAGGGTGGAAAAACACAGATACGCAGTATTTT. The encoded protein is CASSYAGWKNTDTQYF.

The chain recombines TRBV29-1 with TRBJ2-2, with TRBD2 matching over 8 bases. The CDR3 runs to 14 residues. CDR1 is SQVTM and CDR2 is ANQGSEA in the germline V gene. V lost 4 bases to trimming and J lost 1 base; unmatched junction nucleotides: 2. DNA for the CDR3: TGCAGCGTTGGAGCGGGAGTGAACACCGGGGAGCTGTTTTTT. It codes for CSVGAGVNTGELFF.

The rearrangement uses TRBV6-2 or TRBV6-3 and TRBJ2-2; 9 positions agree with TRBD1. The V and J ends lost 0 bases and 2 bases, in that order; junction bases with no gene match: 4. The CDR3 has 17 amino acids. The germline CDR1 and CDR2 sequences are MNHEY and SVGEGT. Here the CDR3 reads CASSYSADRGNTGELFF. CDR3 nucleotide sequence: TGTGCCAGCAGTTACTCGGCGGACAGGGGCAACACCGGGGAGCTGTTTTTT.

The rearrangement links TRBV7-8 to TRBJ2-7; 12 bases map to TRBD2. The germline V gene has CDR1 SGHVS and CDR2 FQNEAQ. V shed 3 bases and J 5 bases; nucleotides not matched to a gene: 23. This CDR3 has 21 amino acids. This chain's CDR3 is CASSFPKGRLAGDLSWDEQYF. Written as DNA, the CDR3 is TGTGCCAGCAGCTTTCCTAAGGGGCGACTAGCGGGAGATTTGTCTTGGGACGAGCAGTACTTC. The full variable domain, in which reference TRBV7-8 and TRBJ2-7 provide the parts outside the CDR3, is GAGVSQSPRYKVAKRGQDVALRCDPISGHVSLFWYQQALGQGPEFLTYFQNEAQLDKSGLPSDRFFAERPEGSVSTLKIQRTQQEDSAVYLCASSFPKGRLAGDLSWDEQYFGPGTRLTVT.

The chain links TRBV5-5 to TRBJ1-4; the match to TRBD1 covers 7 bases. CDR3 length: 14 residues. CDR1 SGHKS and CDR2 YYEKEE come from the germline V gene (reference sequence). V lost 4 bases to trimming and J lost 7 bases; unmatched junction nucleotides: 7. CDR3 sequence (DNA): TGTGCCAGCAGCCCCGGGACAGATTTTGAAAAACTGTTTTTT. Amino acids: CASSPGTDFEKLFF.

The rearrangement uses TRBV5-6 and TRBJ2-7; 7 bases align to TRBD2. This CDR3 region has 14 residues. Germline loops: CDR1 SGHDT, CDR2 YYEEEE. V dropped 5 bases and J dropped 2; count of bases not matched to a gene: 7. CDR3 protein: CASSSAGGAYEQYV. CDR3 nucleotides: TGTGCCAGCAGTTCTGCTGGGGGGGCCTACGAGCAGTACGTC.

The chain is built from TRBV27 and TRBJ2-7; D uncertain. The CDR3 extends over 14 amino acids. Trimming left V 0 bases short and J 1 base short, with 7 bases between. CDR1 and CDR2 (germline): MNHEY, SMNVEV (reference sequence). The CDR3 loop reads CASSLSAPSYEQYF. The CDR3 DNA follows: TGTGCCAGCAGTTTATCGGCTCCTTCCTACGAGCAGTACTTC.

This clone was observed a handful of times. The genes are TRBV3-1 (or the pseudogene TRBV3-2) and TRBJ2-3; TRBD2 agrees at 9 bases. CDR3 size: 19 residues. J was trimmed by 7 bases and V by 1 base; bases with no gene match: 18. Germline CDR1 LGHDT, CDR2 YNNKEL (reference sequence). The CDR3 sequence: CASSQGAGDWREGANTQYF. CDR3 in DNA: TGTGCCAGCAGCCAAGGCGCAGGTGACTGGCGGGAGGGCGCGAATACGCAGTATTTT.

The chain joins TRBV6-2 or TRBV6-3 to TRBJ2-7, with D unclear. The V and J ends lost 6 bases and 0 bases respectively, with 9 bases between them. This CDR3 has 13 residues. CDR1 and CDR2 from the germline V gene are MNHEY and SVGEGT. CDR3 in DNA: TGTGCCAGCAGCTCACTAAGCTCCTACGAGCAGTACTTC. Encoded protein: CASSSLSSYEQYF.

The gene calls are TRBV18 and TRBJ1-2, with 8 positions matching TRBD1. Per germline, CDR1 KGHSH and CDR2 LQKENI. The CDR3 is 13 amino acids. V trimming: 6 bases; J trimming: 8 bases; junction bases outside the gene matches: 8. The CDR3 region is CASSSGTGEGYTF. The CDR3 coding sequence is TGTGCCAGCTCCTCCGGGACAGGTGAAGGCTACACCTTC.